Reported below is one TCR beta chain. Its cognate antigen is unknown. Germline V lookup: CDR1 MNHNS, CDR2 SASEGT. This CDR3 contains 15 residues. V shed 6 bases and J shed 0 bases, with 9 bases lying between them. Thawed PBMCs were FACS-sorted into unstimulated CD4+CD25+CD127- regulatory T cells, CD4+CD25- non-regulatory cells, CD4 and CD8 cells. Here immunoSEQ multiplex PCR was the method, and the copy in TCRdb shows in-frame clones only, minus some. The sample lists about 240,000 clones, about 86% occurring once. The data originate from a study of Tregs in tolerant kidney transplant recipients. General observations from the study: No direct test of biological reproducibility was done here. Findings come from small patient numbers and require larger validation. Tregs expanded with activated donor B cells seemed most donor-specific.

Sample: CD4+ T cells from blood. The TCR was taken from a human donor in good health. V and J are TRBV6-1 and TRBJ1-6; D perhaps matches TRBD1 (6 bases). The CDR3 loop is CASRGGSSYNSPLHF. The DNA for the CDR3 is TGTGCCAGCAGGGGGGGCAGCTCCTATAATTCACCCCTCCACTTT.